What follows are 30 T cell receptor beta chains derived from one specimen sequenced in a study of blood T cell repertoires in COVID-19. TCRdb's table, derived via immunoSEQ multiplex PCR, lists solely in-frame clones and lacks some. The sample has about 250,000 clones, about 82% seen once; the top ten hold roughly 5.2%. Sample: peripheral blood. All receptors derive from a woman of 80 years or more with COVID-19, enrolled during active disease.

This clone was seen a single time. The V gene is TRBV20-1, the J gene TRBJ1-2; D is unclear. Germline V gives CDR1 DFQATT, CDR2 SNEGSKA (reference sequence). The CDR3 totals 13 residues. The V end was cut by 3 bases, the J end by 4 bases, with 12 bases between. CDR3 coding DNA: TGCAGTGCTAGTATGAAGGGAGGCTATGGCTACACCTTC. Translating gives CSASMKGGYGYTF.

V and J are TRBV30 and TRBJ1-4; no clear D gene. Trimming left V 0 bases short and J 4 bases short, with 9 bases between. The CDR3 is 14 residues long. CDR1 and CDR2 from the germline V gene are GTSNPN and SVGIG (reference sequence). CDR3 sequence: CAWSVPTGNEKLFF. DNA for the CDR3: TGTGCCTGGAGTGTCCCCACGGGTAATGAAAAACTGTTTTTT.

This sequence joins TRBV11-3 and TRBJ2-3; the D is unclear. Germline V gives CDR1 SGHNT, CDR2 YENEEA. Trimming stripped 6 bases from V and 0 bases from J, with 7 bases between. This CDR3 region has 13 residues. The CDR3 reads CASRAHSTDTQYF. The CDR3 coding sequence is TGTGCCAGCAGGGCCCACAGCACAGATACGCAGTATTTT.

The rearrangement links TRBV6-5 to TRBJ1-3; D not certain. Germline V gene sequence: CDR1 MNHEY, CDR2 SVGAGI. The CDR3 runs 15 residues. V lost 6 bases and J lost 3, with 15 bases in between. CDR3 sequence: CASRPVSTSGNTIYF. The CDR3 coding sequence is TGTGCCAGCAGGCCTGTTAGCACTAGTGGAAACACCATATATTTT.

The DNA for the CDR3 is TGTGCCAGCAGCCCCACCGGGACAGGGTACAATGAGCAGTTCTTC. Residues: CASSPTGTGYNEQFF. This chain links TRBV7-3 with TRBJ2-1; 9 bases map to TRBD1. Trimming at V came to 5 bases and at J to 4 bases, leaving 6 bases not matched to a gene. Germline CDR1 reads SGHTA; CDR2 reads FQGTGA. The CDR3 length is 15 residues.

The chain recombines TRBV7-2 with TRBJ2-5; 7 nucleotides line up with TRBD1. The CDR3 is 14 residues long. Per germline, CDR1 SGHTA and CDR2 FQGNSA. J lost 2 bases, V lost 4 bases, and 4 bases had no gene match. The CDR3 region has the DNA TGTGCCAGCAGCTCCTACAGGGGTCAAGAGACCCAGTACTTC. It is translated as CASSSYRGQETQYF.

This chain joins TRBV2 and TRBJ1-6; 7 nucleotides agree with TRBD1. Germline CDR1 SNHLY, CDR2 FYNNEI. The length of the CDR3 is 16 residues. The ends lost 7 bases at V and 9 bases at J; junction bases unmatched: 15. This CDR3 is CASNKKQGPGGSPLHF. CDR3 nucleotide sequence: TGTGCCAGCAATAAGAAACAGGGGCCAGGGGGTTCACCCCTCCACTTT.

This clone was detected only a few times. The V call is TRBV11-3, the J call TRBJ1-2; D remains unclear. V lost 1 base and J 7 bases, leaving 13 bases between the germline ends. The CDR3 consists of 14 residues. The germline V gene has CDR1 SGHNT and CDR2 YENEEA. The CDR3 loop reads CASSLGAYSSGYTF. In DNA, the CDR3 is TGTGCCAGCAGCTTAGGGGCCTACAGTAGTGGCTACACCTTC. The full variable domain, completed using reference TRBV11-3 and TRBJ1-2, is EAGVVQSPRYKIIEKKQPVAFWCNPISGHNTLYWYLQNLGQGPELLIRYENEEAVDDSQLPKDRFSAERLKGVDSTLKIQPAELGDSAVYLCASSLGAYSSGYTFGSGTRLTVV.

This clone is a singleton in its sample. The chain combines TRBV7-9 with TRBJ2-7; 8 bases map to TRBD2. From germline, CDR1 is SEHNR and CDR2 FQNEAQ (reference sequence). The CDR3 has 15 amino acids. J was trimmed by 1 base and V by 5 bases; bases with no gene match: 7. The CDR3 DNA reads TGTGCCAGCAGCCCGGCGGGGGGCCTTTCCTACGAGCAGTACTTC. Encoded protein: CASSPAGGLSYEQYF.

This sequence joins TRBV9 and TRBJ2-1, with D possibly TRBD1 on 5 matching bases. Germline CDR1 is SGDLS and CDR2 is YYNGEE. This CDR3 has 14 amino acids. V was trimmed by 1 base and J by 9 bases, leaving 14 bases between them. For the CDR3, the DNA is TGTGCCAGCAGCGTAAGCAGGGCCGACAGTGAGCAGTTCTTC. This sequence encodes CASSVSRADSEQFF.

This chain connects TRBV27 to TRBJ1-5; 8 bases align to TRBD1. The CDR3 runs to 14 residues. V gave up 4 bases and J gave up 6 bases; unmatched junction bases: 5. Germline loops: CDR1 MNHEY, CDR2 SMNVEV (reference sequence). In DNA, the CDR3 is TGTGCCAGCAGTTCCCAGGGGGCATCTCAGCCCCAGCATTTT. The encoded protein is CASSSQGASQPQHF.

CDR3 nucleotides: TGTGCCAGCAAAATAACAGGGGGCAGAGATACGCAGTATTTT. Encoded protein: CASKITGGRDTQYF. The chain combines TRBV6-5 with TRBJ2-3, with 9 bases aligning to TRBD1. Germline loops: CDR1 MNHEY, CDR2 SVGAGI. The J segment lost 5 bases and the V segment lost 7 bases, leaving 7 bases of the junction unmatched. This CDR3 has 14 residues.

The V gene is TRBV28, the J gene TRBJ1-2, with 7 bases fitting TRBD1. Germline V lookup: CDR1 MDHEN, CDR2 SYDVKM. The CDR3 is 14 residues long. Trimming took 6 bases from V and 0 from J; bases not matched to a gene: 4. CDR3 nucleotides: TGTGCCAGCAGGGGGACAGATTCTAACTATGGCTACACCTTC. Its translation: CASRGTDSNYGYTF.

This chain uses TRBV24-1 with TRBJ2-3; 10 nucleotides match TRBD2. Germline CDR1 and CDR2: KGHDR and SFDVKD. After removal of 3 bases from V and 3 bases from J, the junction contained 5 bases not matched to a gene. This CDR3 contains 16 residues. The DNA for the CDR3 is TGTGCCACCAGTGATGTGCTTAGCGGGGGGACAGATACGCAGTATTTT. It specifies CATSDVLSGGTDTQYF.

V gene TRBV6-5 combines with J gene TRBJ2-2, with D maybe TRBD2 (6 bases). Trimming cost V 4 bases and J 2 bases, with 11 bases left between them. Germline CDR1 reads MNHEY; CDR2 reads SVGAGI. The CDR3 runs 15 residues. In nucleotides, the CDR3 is TGTGCCAGCAGTTTGGGGACTGCCAACACCGGGGAGCTGTTTTTT. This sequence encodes CASSLGTANTGELFF.

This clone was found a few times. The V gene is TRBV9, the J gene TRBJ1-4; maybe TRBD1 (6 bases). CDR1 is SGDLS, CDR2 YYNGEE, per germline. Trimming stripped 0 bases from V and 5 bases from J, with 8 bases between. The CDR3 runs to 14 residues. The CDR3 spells CASSVGQGNEKLFF. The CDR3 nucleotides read TGTGCCAGCAGCGTAGGGCAGGGGAATGAAAAACTGTTTTTT.

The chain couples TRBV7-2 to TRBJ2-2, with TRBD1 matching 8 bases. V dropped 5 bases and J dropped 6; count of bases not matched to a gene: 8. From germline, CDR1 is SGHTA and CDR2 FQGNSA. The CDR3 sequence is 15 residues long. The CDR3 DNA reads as TGTGCCAGCAGCCCAGGACAGGGTATAGCCGGGGAGCTGTTTTTT. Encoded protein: CASSPGQGIAGELFF.

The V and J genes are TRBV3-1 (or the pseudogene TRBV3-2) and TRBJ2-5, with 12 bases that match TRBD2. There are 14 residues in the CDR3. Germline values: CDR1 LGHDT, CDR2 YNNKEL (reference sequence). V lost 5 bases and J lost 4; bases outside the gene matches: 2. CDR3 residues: CASSSTSGGETQYF. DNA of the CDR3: TGTGCCAGCAGCTCGACTAGCGGGGGAGAGACCCAGTACTTC.

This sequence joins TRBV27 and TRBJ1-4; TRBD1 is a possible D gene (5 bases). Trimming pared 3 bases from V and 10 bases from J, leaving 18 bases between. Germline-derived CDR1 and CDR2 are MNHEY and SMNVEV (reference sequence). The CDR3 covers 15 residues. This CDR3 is CASSLTPQGQGKLFF. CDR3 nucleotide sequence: TGTGCCAGCAGTTTGACCCCCCAGGGTCAGGGAAAACTGTTTTTT.

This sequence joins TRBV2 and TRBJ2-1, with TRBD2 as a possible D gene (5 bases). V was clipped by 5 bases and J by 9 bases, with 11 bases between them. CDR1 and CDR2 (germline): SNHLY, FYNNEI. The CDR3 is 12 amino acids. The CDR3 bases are TGTGCCAGCAGTCGGACCGCGGGTGAGCAGTTCTTC. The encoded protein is CASSRTAGEQFF.

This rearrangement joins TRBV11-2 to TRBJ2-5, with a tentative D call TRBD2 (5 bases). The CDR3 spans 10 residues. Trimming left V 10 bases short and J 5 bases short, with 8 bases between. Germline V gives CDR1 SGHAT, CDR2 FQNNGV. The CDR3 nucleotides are TGTGCCACCATAGCGGAGACCCAGTACTTC. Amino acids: CATIAETQYF.

CDR3 residues: CASSQGSLNEKLFF. For the CDR3, the DNA is TGTGCCAGCAGTCAGGGCAGCCTTAATGAAAAACTGTTTTTT. V and J are TRBV28 and TRBJ1-4; D perhaps matches TRBD1 (5 bases). Germline V gene data show CDR1 as MDHEN and CDR2 as SYDVKM. V lost 5 bases and J 4 bases, leaving 11 bases between the germline ends. This CDR3 region has 14 residues.

CDR3 in DNA: TGTGCCAGCAGCCAAGATAAGGGAGCCGGGGGGGCTGCCGGGGAGCTGTTTTTT. Translated: CASSQDKGAGGAAGELFF. V and J are TRBV3-1 (or the pseudogene TRBV3-2) and TRBJ2-2; 8 nucleotides align to TRBD2. Per germline, CDR1 LGHDT and CDR2 YNNKEL (reference sequence). This CDR3 comprises 18 residues. The ends lost 0 bases at V and 6 bases at J; junction bases unmatched: 12.

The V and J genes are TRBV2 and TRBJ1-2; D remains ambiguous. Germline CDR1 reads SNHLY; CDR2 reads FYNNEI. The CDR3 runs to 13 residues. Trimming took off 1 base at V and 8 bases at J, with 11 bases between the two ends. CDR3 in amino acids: CASSEDGLLGYTF. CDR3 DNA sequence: TGTGCCAGCAGTGAAGATGGCCTCTTAGGCTACACCTTC.

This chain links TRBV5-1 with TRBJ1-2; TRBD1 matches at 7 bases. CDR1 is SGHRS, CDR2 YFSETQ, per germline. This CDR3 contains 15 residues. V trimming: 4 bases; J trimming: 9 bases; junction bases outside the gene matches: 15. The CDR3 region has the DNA TGCGCCAGCAGCCTGGGAGGGACAGTGGATTATAGCTACACCTTC. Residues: CASSLGGTVDYSYTF.

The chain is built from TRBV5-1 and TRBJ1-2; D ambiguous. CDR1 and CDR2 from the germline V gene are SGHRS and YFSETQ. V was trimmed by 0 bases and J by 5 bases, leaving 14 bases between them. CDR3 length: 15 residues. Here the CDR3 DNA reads TGCGCCAGCAGCTTGGGAACGGACGGGGTTTATGGCTACACCTTC. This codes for CASSLGTDGVYGYTF.

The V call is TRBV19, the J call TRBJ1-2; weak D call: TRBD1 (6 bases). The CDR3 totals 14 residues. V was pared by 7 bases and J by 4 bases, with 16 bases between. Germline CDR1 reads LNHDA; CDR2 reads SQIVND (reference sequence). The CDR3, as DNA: TGTGCCAGTATCGACGGGGGGGCTGGCTATGGCTACACCTTC. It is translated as CASIDGGAGYGYTF.

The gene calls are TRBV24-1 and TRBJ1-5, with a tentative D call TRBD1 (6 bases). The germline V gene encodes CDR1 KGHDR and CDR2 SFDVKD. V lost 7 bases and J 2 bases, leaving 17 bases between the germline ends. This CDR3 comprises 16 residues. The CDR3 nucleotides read TGTGCCACCAGCGAATCACAGGGACGTGGCAATCAGCCCCAGCATTTT. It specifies CATSESQGRGNQPQHF.

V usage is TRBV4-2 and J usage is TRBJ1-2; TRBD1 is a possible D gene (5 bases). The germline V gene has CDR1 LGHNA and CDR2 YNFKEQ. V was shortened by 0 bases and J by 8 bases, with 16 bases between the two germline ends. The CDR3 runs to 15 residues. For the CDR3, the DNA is TGTGCCAGCAGCCAAGAACAGGCAGGGCCTTTCGGCTACACCTTC. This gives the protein CASSQEQAGPFGYTF.

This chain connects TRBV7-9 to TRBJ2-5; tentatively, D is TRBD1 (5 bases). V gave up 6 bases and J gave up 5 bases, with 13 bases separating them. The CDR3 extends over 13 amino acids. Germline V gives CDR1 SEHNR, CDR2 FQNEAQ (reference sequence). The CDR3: CASRQIGDETQYF. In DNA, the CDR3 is TGTGCCAGCAGGCAAATAGGGGATGAGACCCAGTACTTC.